This T cell receptor beta chain was retrieved from a study of regulatory dendritic cells for organ transplantation. Assay: immunoSEQ multiplex PCR; the TCRdb copy retains only in-frame clones and omits some. The repertoire has almost 30,000 clones, about 79% of them found once; the top ten carry 2% to 2.5%. Whole-study results and caveats: The authors noted considerable between-person heterogeneity in alloreactive memory CD8+ cells. Mature dendritic cells appeared to drive more memory CD8+ clonal expansion than regulatory ones.

Naive CD45RA+ and memory CD45RO+ CD4+ or CD8+ T cells were FACS-sorted. Note on this clone: What it binds is unknown.

Deletions cut 4 bases from V and 5 bases from J, with 12 bases between. The V gene's germline CDR1 is SGHTA and CDR2 FQGTGA. The CDR3 has 14 residues. This TCR was recovered from a human donor in good health. The chain employs TRBV7-3 and TRBJ2-1; D may correspond to TRBD1 or TRBD2 (5 bases each). The sequencing sample was made of memory CD4+ T cells from blood. Documented subset: CD45RO+ memory T cells. The CDR3 DNA reads TGTGCCAGCAGCTCTCAAATGGGGGACAATGAGCAGTTCTTC. Translated: CASSSQMGDNEQFF.